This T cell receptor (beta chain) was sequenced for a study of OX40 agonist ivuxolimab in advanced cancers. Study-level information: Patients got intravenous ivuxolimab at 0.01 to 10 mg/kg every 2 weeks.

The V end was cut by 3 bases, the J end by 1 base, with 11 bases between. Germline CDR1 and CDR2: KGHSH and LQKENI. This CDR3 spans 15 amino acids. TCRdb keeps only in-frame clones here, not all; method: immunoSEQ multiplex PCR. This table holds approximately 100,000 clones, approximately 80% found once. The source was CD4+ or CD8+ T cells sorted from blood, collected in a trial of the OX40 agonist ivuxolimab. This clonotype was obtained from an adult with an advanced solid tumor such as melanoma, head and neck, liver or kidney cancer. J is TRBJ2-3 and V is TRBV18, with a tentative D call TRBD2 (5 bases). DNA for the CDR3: TGTGCCAGCTCACCGGCCGGAGGTGGCACAGATACGCAGTATTTT. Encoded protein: CASSPAGGGTDTQYF.